The TCR beta chain described here comes from a study of cytomegalovirus exposure and HLA in healthy donors. The PCR used 60 Vbeta and 13 Jbeta primers. The data were produced by immunoSEQ multiplex PCR, yet TCRdb's version contains in-frame clones alone and is incomplete. Found here are some 170,000 clones, 78% of them singletons; the top ten hold approximately 2.9%. Donors were nominally healthy when sampled, though unrecorded immune exposures were likely. What was sequenced was PBMCs. The source of this sequence is a female donor in good health and CMV-seronegative.

The CDR3 nucleotides are TGTGCCAGCAGGCCATTTAAGGAGACAGATACGCAGTATTTT. It encodes CASRPFKETDTQYF. The rearrangement uses TRBV14 and TRBJ2-3; D not resolved. V was clipped by 6 bases and J by 3 bases, with 13 bases between them. The CDR3 has 14 amino acids. Germline V gives CDR1 SGHDN, CDR2 FVKESK.